This T cell receptor (beta chain) was retrieved from a study of PD-L1 blockade in urothelial cancer. Whole-study context: About 90% of the 29 patients were males with bladder-origin urothelial cancer. Researchers found blood samples held a median of roughly 140,000 T cells.

The assay was immunoSEQ multiplex PCR, and TCRdb's table has in-frame clones only and misses some. The repertoire holds 55,000 to 70,000 clones, with almost 85% as singletons. The V gene lost 5 bases and the J gene lost 5 bases, with 16 bases spanning the gap. Germline loops: CDR1 SGHDT, CDR2 YYEEEE. CDR3 size: 14 residues. This clone was counted a single time. Sequenced here: PBMCs, sampled around atezolizumab (anti-PD-L1) treatment. The chain links TRBV5-6 to TRBJ1-1; D possibly corresponds to TRBD1 (6 bases). The sequence was collected from a man in his 70s with urothelial cancer. The CDR3 protein is CASSGYRDGTEAFF. CDR3 DNA: TGTGCCAGCAGTGGCTACAGGGATGGGACTGAAGCTTTCTTT.